The rows below give T cell receptor beta chains drawn from one sample of a study of T cells in localized non-small cell lung cancer. This table comes from immunoSEQ multiplex PCR, and its TCRdb copy is limited to in-frame clones, with some not included. There are about 21,000 clones in the sample; over 75% occur only once, and just under 30% lies in the top ten. Sequences were derived from peripheral blood mononuclear cells, sampled before any cancer treatment. These receptors came from a male donor older than 55 with stage II lung adenocarcinoma. Both conserved end residues are part of each CDR3. The D gene is left open where the match is weak. The size entry is marked missing in some rows and otherwise reads once, few, many or a size class.

CDR3nt: TGTGCCAGCAGTGACAAGGTTAGCAATCAGCCCCAGCATTTT
CDR3aa: CASSDKVSNQPQHF
j_gene: TRBJ1-5
d_gene: NA
abundance: NA
v_gene: TRBV2

CDR3nt: TGCAGCGTTGGGGAGGAGGTCGCTCAGCCCCAGCATTTT
CDR3aa: CSVGEEVAQPQHF
j_gene: TRBJ1-5
d_gene: NA
abundance: few
v_gene: TRBV29-1

CDR3nt: TGTGCCAGCAGGACTTTCTTAGGCACCCCACTTGAGTTACAGTTCTTC
CDR3aa: CASRTFLGTPLELQFF
j_gene: TRBJ2-1
d_gene: NA
abundance: NA
v_gene: TRBV5-5

CDR3nt: TGTGCCAGCAGTTTAAATCGGTACGAGCAGTACTTC
CDR3aa: CASSLNRYEQYF
j_gene: TRBJ2-7
d_gene: NA
abundance: NA
v_gene: TRBV28

CDR3nt: TGTGCCAGCAGCTTAGGGACAGGGCCACAAGAGACCCAGTACTTC
CDR3aa: CASSLGTGPQETQYF
j_gene: TRBJ2-5
d_gene: TRBD1
abundance: few
v_gene: TRBV7-3

CDR3nt: TGTGCCAGCAGCGTAGGGACTGCCAGCTCCTACGAGCAGTACTTC
CDR3aa: CASSVGTASSYEQYF
j_gene: TRBJ2-7
d_gene: NA
abundance: NA
v_gene: TRBV9

CDR3nt: TGTGCCAGTAGTATTGGGGGGGCAGGGATTAAAACTATGCACTTC
CDR3aa: CASSIGGAGIKTMHF
j_gene: TRBJ2-5
d_gene: NA
abundance: NA
v_gene: TRBV19

CDR3nt: TGTGCCACCAGCGGGGGGCCCGGGCTGGGCGAGCAGTACTTC
CDR3aa: CATSGGPGLGEQYF
j_gene: TRBJ2-7
d_gene: NA
abundance: NA
v_gene: TRBV15

CDR3nt: TGTGCCAGCAGCCAACAGGCTCTTAGGACCGGGGAGCTGTTTTTT
CDR3aa: CASSQQALRTGELFF
j_gene: TRBJ2-2
d_gene: NA
abundance: NA
v_gene: TRBV14

CDR3nt: TGTGCCAGCAGCCCGAGAGGCGACTATGGCTACACCTTC
CDR3aa: CASSPRGDYGYTF
j_gene: TRBJ1-2
d_gene: NA
abundance: NA
v_gene: TRBV9

CDR3nt: TGTGCCAGCAGCAAATCTAAGGTACAGGGGAGCAAAAAGTACAATGAGCAGTTCTTC
CDR3aa: CASSKSKVQGSKKYNEQFF
j_gene: TRBJ2-1
d_gene: NA
abundance: NA
v_gene: TRBV21-1

CDR3nt: TGTGCCAGCAGTTCTCACGCCGGGACAGGAGACTACAATGAGCAGTTCTTC
CDR3aa: CASSSHAGTGDYNEQFF
j_gene: TRBJ2-1
d_gene: TRBD1
abundance: NA
v_gene: TRBV28

CDR3nt: TGCGCCACCCGACAGGGAGTACTGTCTGGGGCCAACGTCCTGACTTTC
CDR3aa: CATRQGVLSGANVLTF
j_gene: TRBJ2-6
d_gene: TRBD1
abundance: NA
v_gene: TRBV10-2

CDR3nt: TGTGCCAGCAGCTTGGGCGGGGCTTCCTACAATGAGCAGTTCTTC
CDR3aa: CASSLGGASYNEQFF
j_gene: TRBJ2-1
d_gene: NA
abundance: NA
v_gene: TRBV7-9

CDR3nt: TGCGCCAGCAGCCAAGATCGAGCGGGAGGGTTCTTAATCTTC
CDR3aa: CASSQDRAGGFLIF
j_gene: TRBJ2-1
d_gene: TRBD2
abundance: NA
v_gene: TRBV4-1

CDR3nt: TGTGCCAGCAGCCACTTCAGGGGTGGGAACACCGGGGAGCTGTTTTTT
CDR3aa: CASSHFRGGNTGELFF
j_gene: TRBJ2-2
d_gene: NA
abundance: NA
v_gene: TRBV5-4

CDR3nt: TGTGCCAGCAGTGAACAAGAACAGTACAATGAGCAGTTCTTC
CDR3aa: CASSEQEQYNEQFF
j_gene: TRBJ2-1
d_gene: NA
abundance: NA
v_gene: TRBV6-1

CDR3nt: TGTGCCAGCAGCGTACTTGGGACAGGACACACTGAAGCTTTCTTT
CDR3aa: CASSVLGTGHTEAFF
j_gene: TRBJ1-1
d_gene: TRBD1
abundance: NA
v_gene: TRBV9

CDR3nt: TGTGCCAGCAGCCCGACTAGGAACCTAGAGACCCAGTACTTC
CDR3aa: CASSPTRNLETQYF
j_gene: TRBJ2-5
d_gene: NA
abundance: NA
v_gene: TRBV2

CDR3nt: TGTGCCAGCAGCTTAACGTTTTCGCCGAATTCAGGAGATACGCAGTATTTT
CDR3aa: CASSLTFSPNSGDTQYF
j_gene: TRBJ2-3
d_gene: NA
abundance: NA
v_gene: TRBV11-2

CDR3nt: TGCGCCAGCAGTGAGTATGCTAGGACCCAACCTTACAATGAGCAGTTCTTC
CDR3aa: CASSEYARTQPYNEQFF
j_gene: TRBJ2-1
d_gene: NA
abundance: NA
v_gene: TRBV10-1

CDR3nt: TGTGCCAGCAGTGACGGTCGGGCAGGGGGCAGGGCAGATACGCAGTATTTT
CDR3aa: CASSDGRAGGRADTQYF
j_gene: TRBJ2-3
d_gene: TRBD1
abundance: NA
v_gene: TRBV2

CDR3nt: TGTGCCAGCAGCCGGACAGGAGGGGCTACTAATGAAAAACTGTTTTTT
CDR3aa: CASSRTGGATNEKLFF
j_gene: TRBJ1-4
d_gene: TRBD1
abundance: NA
v_gene: TRBV2

CDR3nt: TGTGCCAGCAGCCCGGGGAGGAGCGGCGAGACCCAGTACTTC
CDR3aa: CASSPGRSGETQYF
j_gene: TRBJ2-5
d_gene: NA
abundance: NA
v_gene: TRBV5-4

CDR3nt: TGTGCCAGCAGTTTCCAGGGCCCGGTGGAAGAGCAGTACTTC
CDR3aa: CASSFQGPVEEQYF
j_gene: TRBJ2-7
d_gene: NA
abundance: once
v_gene: TRBV28

CDR3nt: TGCGCCAGCAGCGGGGACTATTACACAGATACGCAGTATTTT
CDR3aa: CASSGDYYTDTQYF
j_gene: TRBJ2-3
d_gene: TRBD2
abundance: NA
v_gene: TRBV5-1

CDR3nt: TGTGCCAGCAGGGACAGGGGAGACACCATATATTTT
CDR3aa: CASRDRGDTIYF
j_gene: TRBJ1-3
d_gene: TRBD1
abundance: NA
v_gene: TRBV2

CDR3nt: TGTGCCAGCAGCTTAATAAAAAAGGGGGCGGGATCCTATGGCTACACCTTC
CDR3aa: CASSLIKKGAGSYGYTF
j_gene: TRBJ1-2
d_gene: TRBD1
abundance: NA
v_gene: TRBV28

CDR3nt: TGCGCCAGCAGCCTCAGGGGGACAGATACGCAGTATTTT
CDR3aa: CASSLRGTDTQYF
j_gene: TRBJ2-3
d_gene: TRBD1
abundance: NA
v_gene: TRBV5-1

CDR3nt: TGTGCCAGCAGCCACGGACTAGCGGGAGACGGGGAGACCCAGTACTTC
CDR3aa: CASSHGLAGDGETQYF
j_gene: TRBJ2-5
d_gene: TRBD2
abundance: NA
v_gene: TRBV7-9

CDR3nt: TGTGCCAGCAGCTCACAGGGTTATGAGCAGTTCTTC
CDR3aa: CASSSQGYEQFF
j_gene: TRBJ2-1
d_gene: NA
abundance: NA
v_gene: TRBV11-2